A selection of T cell receptor beta chains follows, all from one sample in a study of T-cell reconstitution after alpha-beta-depleted transplantation in children. From the PCR reads, TCRdb called clonotypes with MiXCR, one entry per CDR3 protein. The sample includes 700,000 or so distinct CDR3 sequences, roughly 13% of them seen just once. The source was PBMCs, collected before TCRalphabeta/CD19-depleted stem cell transplant. These receptors all stem from a girl aged 2 to 9 with congenital amegakaryocytic thrombocytopenia, due to receive a stem cell transplant. Both conserved end residues are part of each CDR3. Each record gives: V gene, J gene, D gene, clone size, CDR3 protein, CDR3 DNA. A D gene is named only where the DNA matches it firmly. Clone size is not always given. Where it is, it says once, few, many or a class for expanded clones.

>TRBV20-1|TRBJ2-1|TRBD2|-
CSAPHSGRGHNEQFF
TGCAGTGCCCCTCATAGCGGGAGGGGCCACAATGAGCAGTTCTTC
>TRBV6-4|TRBJ2-6|TRBD1|-
CASSPPYRGEFSGANVLTF
TGTGCCAGCAGCCCACCGTACAGGGGGGAATTTTCTGGGGCCAACGTCCTGACTTTC
>TRBV29-1|TRBJ2-2|-|-
CSVERERNTGELFF
TGCAGCGTTGAAAGGGAGAGAAACACCGGGGAGCTGTTTTTT
>TRBV7-2|TRBJ2-3|TRBD2|many
CASSLGSGADTQYF
TGTGCCAGCAGCCTCGGGAGCGGGGCAGATACGCAGTATTTT
>TRBV5-1|TRBJ2-3|TRBD1|-
CASSSVRTGGGTDTQYF
TGCGCCAGCAGCTCAGTCCGGACAGGGGGTGGCACAGATACGCAGTATTTT
>TRBV11-2|TRBJ2-1|TRBD2|few
CASSLEAGGLVNEQFF
TGTGCCAGCAGCTTGGAGGCGGGAGGTCTCGTCAATGAGCAGTTCTTC
>TRBV5-1|TRBJ1-5|TRBD1|many
CASTSRTGYGSNQPQHF
TGCGCCAGCACCTCGCGGACAGGGTATGGTAGCAATCAGCCCCAGCATTTT
>TRBV6-5|TRBJ2-2|-|-
CASSSWDATGELFF
TGTGCCAGCAGTTCCTGGGACGCAACCGGGGAGCTGTTTTTT
>TRBV5-1|TRBJ2-7|-|many
CASSSSDVYEQYF
TGCGCCAGCAGCTCTTCGGACGTCTACGAGCAGTACTTC
>TRBV7-9|TRBJ1-1|-|-
CASSQLVAEAFF
TGTGCCAGCAGCCAACTCGTTGCTGAAGCTTTCTTT
>TRBV20-1|TRBJ2-3|TRBD1|-
CSARGDDRATDTQYF
TGCAGTGCTAGAGGCGATGACAGGGCCACAGATACGCAGTATTTT
>TRBV9|TRBJ2-7|-|-
CASSPGVSFGEQYF
TGTGCCAGCAGCCCCGGGGTTAGTTTTGGCGAGCAGTACTTC
>TRBV12-3/TRBV12-4|TRBJ2-5|-|few
CASSFGLARRAQETQYF
TGTGCCAGCAGTTTCGGGCTAGCGAGGAGAGCCCAAGAGACCCAGTACTTC
>TRBV4-1|TRBJ2-5|-|-
CASSQESSMETQYF
TGCGCCAGCAGCCAAGAGAGTAGCATGGAGACCCAGTACTTC
>TRBV7-6|TRBJ2-1|TRBD2|-
CASSLKASGSSYNEQFF
TGTGCCAGCAGCTTAAAAGCTAGCGGGAGCTCCTACAATGAGCAGTTCTTC